These 2 T cell receptor beta chains were all obtained from the same sample, sequenced in a study of Graves' ophthalmopathy and Graves' hyperthyroidism. RNA transcripts were the template, and TCR beta CDR3 regions were amplified from them. An initial RT-PCR round employing HTBI primers preceded a second-round multiplex PCR. TCRdb analysed the multiplex PCR reads with MiXCR anew, one entry per CDR3 protein. The sample includes about 220,000 distinct CDR3 sequences, 20% to 25% of them seen just once. Sequencing was performed on peripheral blood. The receptors derive from a woman between 50 and 59 years old with Graves' ophthalmopathy.

This clonotype has a count of ten or more. The chain uses TRBV2 and TRBJ2-7; D not certain. The germline V gene has CDR1 SNHLY and CDR2 FYNNEI. Trimming stripped 3 bases from V and 0 bases from J, with 15 bases between. This CDR3 comprises 16 residues. DNA for the CDR3: TGTGCCAGCAGTGACCCTAGTCCCAGCTTCTCCTACGAGCAGTACTTC. The encoded protein is CASSDPSPSFSYEQYF.

This clonotype was observed a handful of times. The CDR3 loop reads CASSLPGRPSGQPQHF. The CDR3 nucleotides are TGTGCCAGTAGTTTACCGGGACGCCCCAGCGGTCAGCCCCAGCATTTT. This rearrangement joins TRBV19 to TRBJ1-5; tentatively, D is TRBD1 (5 bases). This CDR3 comprises 16 residues. Germline assignment: CDR1 LNHDA and CDR2 SQIVND (reference sequence). V lost 5 bases, J lost 6 bases, and 20 bases lay in between. The full variable domain, completed using reference TRBV19 and TRBJ1-5, is DGGITQSPKYLFRKEGQNVTLSCEQNLNHDAMYWYRQDPGQGLRLIYYSQIVNDFQKGDIAEGYSVSREKKESFPLTVTSAQKNPTAFYLCASSLPGRPSGQPQHFGDGTRLSIL.